The clone carrying this TCR beta chain was observed many times. As yet, its antigen is unknown. The CDR3 extends over 12 amino acids. Per the germline V gene, CDR1 is MDHEN and CDR2 is SYDVKM. Trimming took 8 bases from V and 4 from J; bases not matched to a gene: 5. The source of the sample is a study of T-cell reconstitution after alpha-beta-depleted transplantation in children. Study-level findings and limits: Several hundred expanded graft clones reportedly were the source of alpha-beta T cells about two months after transplant. One year post-transplant, T-cell counts and diversity were largely derived from T cells produced anew.

TCRbeta library preparation incorporated unique molecular identifiers. TCRdb reanalysed the PCR reads using MiXCR and keeps one entry per CDR3 protein. Of hundreds of thousands of distinct CDR3 sequences in the sample, roughly 14% were seen once. Material: PBMCs, obtained before TCRalphabeta/CD19-depleted stem cell transplant. V usage is TRBV28 and J usage is TRBJ2-7, with 7 bases lining up with TRBD2. The source of this sequence is a girl aged 2-10 years with congenital amegakaryocytic thrombocytopenia, due to receive a stem cell transplant. CDR3 residues: CASRTSAYEQYF. CDR3 coding DNA: TGTGCCAGCCGGACTAGTGCTTACGAGCAGTACTTC.